This record concerns one TCR beta chain sequence. Its target is unknown. Measured with immunoSEQ multiplex PCR; TCRdb has only the in-frame clones, and not every one. The sample lists approximately 50,000 clones, 50% to 70% occurring once. The sample belongs to a study of cytotoxic CD8 clonotypes in ibrutinib-treated CLL. Background on the study: Response sampling took place at median approximately eleven months of treatment, range 6 to 36.

From germline, CDR1 is MNHEY and CDR2 SVGAGI. This CDR3 has 15 residues. V shed 8 bases, J shed 6 bases, and the junction held 14 bases outside the gene matches. About 2 micrograms of genomic DNA, which was extracted from cryopreserved PBMCs, served as the material used for the TCR beta libraries. Findings and caveats of the study: Few clonotypes were public, and these shrank or held steady under treatment. Clonality went higher at ibrutinib response and then dropped back toward baseline at progression.

Source: PBMCs, taken at disease progression, from a patient treated with ibrutinib. The sequence was collected from a human donor with chronic lymphocytic leukemia. The V and J genes are TRBV6-5 and TRBJ2-7, with 9 positions matching TRBD1. This chain's CDR3 is CASQGSWTGDAEQYF. The CDR3 coding sequence is TGTGCCAGCCAAGGGTCCTGGACAGGGGACGCCGAGCAGTACTTC.